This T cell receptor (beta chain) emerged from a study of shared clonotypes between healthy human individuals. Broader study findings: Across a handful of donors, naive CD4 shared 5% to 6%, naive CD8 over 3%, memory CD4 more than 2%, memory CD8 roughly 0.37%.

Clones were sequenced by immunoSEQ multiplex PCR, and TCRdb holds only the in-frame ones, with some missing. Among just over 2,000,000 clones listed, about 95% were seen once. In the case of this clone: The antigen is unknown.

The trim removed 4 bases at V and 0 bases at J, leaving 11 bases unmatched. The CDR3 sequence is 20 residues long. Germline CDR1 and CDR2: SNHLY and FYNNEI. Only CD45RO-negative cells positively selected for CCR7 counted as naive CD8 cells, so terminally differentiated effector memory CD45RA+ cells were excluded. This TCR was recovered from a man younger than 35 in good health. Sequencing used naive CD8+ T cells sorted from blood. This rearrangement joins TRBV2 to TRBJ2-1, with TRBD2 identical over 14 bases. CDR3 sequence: CASSVVERLAGGPSYNEQFF. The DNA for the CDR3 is TGTGCCAGCAGTGTAGTTGAGAGACTAGCGGGGGGGCCCTCCTACAATGAGCAGTTCTTC. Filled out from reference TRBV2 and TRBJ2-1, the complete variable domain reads EPEVTQTPSHQVTQMGQEVILRCVPISNHLYFYWYRQILGQKVEFLVSFYNNEISEKSEIFDDQFSVERPDGSNFTLKIRSTKLEDSAMYFCASSVVERLAGGPSYNEQFFGPGTRLTVL.